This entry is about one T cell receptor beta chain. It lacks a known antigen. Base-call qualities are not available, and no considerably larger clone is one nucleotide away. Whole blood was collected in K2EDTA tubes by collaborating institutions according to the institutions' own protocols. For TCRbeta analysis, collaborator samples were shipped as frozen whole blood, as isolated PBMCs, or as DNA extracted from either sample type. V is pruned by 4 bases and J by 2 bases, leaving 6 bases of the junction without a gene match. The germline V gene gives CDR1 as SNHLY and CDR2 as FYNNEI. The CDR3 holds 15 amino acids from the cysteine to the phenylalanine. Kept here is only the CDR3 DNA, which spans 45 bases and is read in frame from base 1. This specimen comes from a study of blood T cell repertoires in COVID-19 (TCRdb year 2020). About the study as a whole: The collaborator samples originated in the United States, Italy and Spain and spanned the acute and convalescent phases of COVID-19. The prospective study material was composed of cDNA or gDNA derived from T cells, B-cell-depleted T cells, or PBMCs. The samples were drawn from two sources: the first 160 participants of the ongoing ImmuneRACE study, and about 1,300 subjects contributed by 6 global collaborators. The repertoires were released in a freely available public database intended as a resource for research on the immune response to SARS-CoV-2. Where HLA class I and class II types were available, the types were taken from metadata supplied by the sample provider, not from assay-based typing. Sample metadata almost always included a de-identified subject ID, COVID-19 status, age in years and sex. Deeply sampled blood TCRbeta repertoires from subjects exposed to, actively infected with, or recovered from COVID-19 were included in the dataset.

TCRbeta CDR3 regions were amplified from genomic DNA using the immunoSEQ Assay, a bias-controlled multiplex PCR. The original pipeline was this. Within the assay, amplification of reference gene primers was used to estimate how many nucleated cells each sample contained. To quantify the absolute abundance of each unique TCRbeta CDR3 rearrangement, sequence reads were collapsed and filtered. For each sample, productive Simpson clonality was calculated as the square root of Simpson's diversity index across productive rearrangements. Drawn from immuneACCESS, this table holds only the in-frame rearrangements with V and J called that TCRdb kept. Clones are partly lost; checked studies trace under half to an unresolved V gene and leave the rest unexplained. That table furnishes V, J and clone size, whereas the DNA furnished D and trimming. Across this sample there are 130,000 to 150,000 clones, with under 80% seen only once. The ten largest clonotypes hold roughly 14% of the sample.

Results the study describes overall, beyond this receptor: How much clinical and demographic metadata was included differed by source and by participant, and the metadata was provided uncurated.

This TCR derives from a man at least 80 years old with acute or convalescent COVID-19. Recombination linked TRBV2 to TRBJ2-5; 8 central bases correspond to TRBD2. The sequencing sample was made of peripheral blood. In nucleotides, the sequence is TGTGCCAGCAGTGGGGGCGGGGGGCCTCAAGAGACCCAGTACTTC. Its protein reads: CASSGGGGPQETQYF.